One and the same sample provided the 14 T cell receptor beta chains below, sequenced in a study of cytomegalovirus exposure and HLA in healthy donors. Libraries were prepared by immunoSEQ multiplex PCR; TCRdb keeps only in-frame clonotypes and omits some of them. The table includes some 98,000 clones, about 90% detected once. Source material: PBMCs. These receptors were collected from a man aged 18 to 30 in good health and CMV-seropositive.

V gene TRBV19 combines with J gene TRBJ1-5; 11 bases match TRBD1. The CDR3 loop spans 13 amino acids. The junction had 1 base not matched to a gene; V was cut back by 6 bases and J by 6 bases. Germline lookup yields CDR1 LNHDA and CDR2 SQIVND (reference sequence). For the CDR3, the DNA is TGTGCCAGTAGCGGGACAGGGGGTCAGCCCCAGCATTTT. Amino acid sequence: CASSGTGGQPQHF.

The chain joins TRBV19 to TRBJ2-3, with D tentatively TRBD1 (6 bases). The CDR3 runs to 14 residues. V shed 3 bases and J shed 1 base, with 8 bases lying between them. CDR1 and CDR2 (germline): LNHDA, SQIVND (reference sequence). CDR3 amino acids: CASSIRQGTDTQYF. CDR3 nucleotides: TGTGCCAGTAGTATCAGACAGGGCACAGATACGCAGTATTTT.

The chain combines TRBV29-1 with TRBJ2-2; 10 bases map to TRBD1. This CDR3 has 13 residues. J lost 6 bases, V lost 8 bases, and 6 bases had no gene match. The germline gives CDR1 SQVTM, CDR2 ANQGSEA. The CDR3 DNA sequence: TGCAGCACCGGGACAGGGGCGGCCGGGGAGCTGTTTTTT. Protein: CSTGTGAAGELFF.

V usage is TRBV4-1 and J usage is TRBJ1-6; 7 bases map to TRBD1. V shed 4 bases and J 6 bases; nucleotides not matched to a gene: 12. The germline gives CDR1 MGHRA, CDR2 YSYEKL. CDR3 size: 17 residues. CDR3 loop: CASSPSRDSFGNSPLHF. CDR3 nucleotides: TGCGCCAGCAGCCCGTCCCGGGACAGTTTTGGTAATTCACCCCTCCACTTT.

This sequence joins TRBV11-2 and TRBJ1-1; D remains ambiguous. V was clipped by 1 base and J by 4 bases, with 7 bases between them. The CDR3 sequence is 13 residues long. Germline loops: CDR1 SGHAT, CDR2 FQNNGV. The CDR3 loop reads CASSLGQVTEAFF. CDR3 nucleotides: TGTGCCAGCAGCTTAGGGCAGGTCACTGAAGCTTTCTTT.

The chain combines TRBV6-5 with TRBJ1-2; perhaps TRBD1 as D (5 bases). Germline CDR1 and CDR2: MNHEY and SVGAGI. This CDR3 region has 13 residues. V shed 9 bases and J shed 1 base, with 12 bases lying between them. The CDR3 region is CASGPGDNYGYTF. CDR3 nucleotide sequence: TGTGCCAGTGGCCCGGGGGATAACTATGGCTACACCTTC.

The chain has TRBV5-1 and TRBJ1-4; the match to TRBD1 covers 9 bases. The CDR3 consists of 16 residues. V gave up 1 base and J gave up 3 bases; unmatched junction bases: 4. Germline V gene data show CDR1 as SGHRS and CDR2 as YFSETQ. CDR3 nucleotides: TGCGCCAGCAGCTTGCGGGGACAGGGCCCTAATGAAAAACTGTTTTTT. Residues: CASSLRGQGPNEKLFF.

J is TRBJ1-1 and V is TRBV28; D is uncertain. Germline-derived CDR1 and CDR2 are MDHEN and SYDVKM. This CDR3 spans 16 amino acids. Trimming removed 7 bases at V and 0 bases at J, with 18 bases between. The CDR3, as DNA: TGTGCCAGCACCCTGACGGGGAGGCGGATGAACACTGAAGCTTTCTTT. Its translation: CASTLTGRRMNTEAFF.

This clone was seen only once. V usage is TRBV28 and J usage is TRBJ2-6; 9 bases agree with TRBD1. The CDR3 length is 22 residues. Unmatched junction bases numbered 16, after V lost 1 base and J lost 0 bases. In germline, CDR1 is MDHEN, CDR2 SYDVKM. CDR3 protein: CASSLSFVGRQGGASGANVLTF. The CDR3 nucleotides read TGTGCCAGCAGTTTATCATTTGTGGGGCGACAGGGGGGGGCCTCTGGGGCCAACGTCCTGACTTTC.

The chain couples TRBV7-2 to TRBJ2-7, with a tentative D call TRBD2 (6 bases). Trimming took off 4 bases at V and 2 bases at J, with 15 bases between the two ends. The CDR3 runs to 15 residues. From germline, CDR1 is SGHTA and CDR2 FQGNSA. The CDR3 DNA reads TGTGCCAGCAGCTACAGTTCGGGAGACGCCTACGAGCAGTACTTC. Translation gives CASSYSSGDAYEQYF.

For this clone: This clone may be a read error of a much larger clone one base away. Other DNA sequences in this specimen translate into the identical CDR3. This rearrangement joins TRBV2 to TRBJ1-1; 8 nucleotides line up with TRBD1. The junction had 1 base not matched to a gene; V was cut back by 6 bases and J by 1 base. This CDR3 spans 13 amino acids. Per the germline V gene, CDR1 is SNHLY and CDR2 is FYNNEI. CDR3 in DNA: TGTGCCAGCAGCGGACAGGGGAACACTGAAGCTTTCTTT. Its protein product is CASSGQGNTEAFF.

For the CDR3, the DNA is TGTGCCAGCAGCTTGGGGGTGACAGGGGCTAACTATGGCTACACCTTC. Translating gives CASSLGVTGANYGYTF. This chain joins TRBV7-9 and TRBJ1-2, with 8 bases matching TRBD1. Trimming removed 3 bases from V and 0 bases from J; junction bases left unmatched: 6. The V gene's germline CDR1 is SEHNR and CDR2 FQNEAQ (reference sequence). This CDR3 comprises 16 residues.

The chain has TRBV27 and TRBJ2-2, with 8 bases lining up with TRBD2. CDR3 length equals 17 residues. CDR1 is MNHEY and CDR2 is SMNVEV in the germline V gene (reference sequence). J was trimmed by 0 bases and V by 6 bases; bases with no gene match: 9. The CDR3 sequence is CASRPNGLAPNTGELFF. Written as DNA, the CDR3 is TGTGCCAGCAGACCAAACGGACTAGCACCGAACACCGGGGAGCTGTTTTTT.

The chain is built from TRBV19 and TRBJ2-1; 10 nucleotides agree with TRBD2. The length of the CDR3 is 15 residues. CDR1 LNHDA and CDR2 SQIVND come from the germline V gene (reference sequence). The J segment lost 7 bases and the V segment lost 3 bases, leaving 6 bases of the junction unmatched. CDR3 loop: CASSIMLAGVNEQFF. In nucleotides, the CDR3 is TGTGCCAGTAGTATTATGCTAGCGGGAGTTAATGAGCAGTTCTTC. Looking up the rest from reference TRBV19 and TRBJ2-1 gives the full variable domain: DGGITQSPKYLFRKEGQNVTLSCEQNLNHDAMYWYRQDPGQGLRLIYYSQIVNDFQKGDIAEGYSVSREKKESFPLTVTSAQKNPTAFYLCASSIMLAGVNEQFFGPGTRLTVL.